This passage covers 3 T cell receptor beta chains from one sample sequenced in a study of Graves' ophthalmopathy and Graves' hyperthyroidism. Using RNA transcripts, the TCR beta CDR3 regions were amplified. Following a first-round RT-PCR that used HTBI primers, a second-round multiplex PCR was carried out. Each CDR3 protein gets one entry after TCRdb re-called the multiplex PCR reads with MiXCR. The sample yields about 480,000 distinct CDR3 sequences, approximately 15% seen once. Sequenced material: blood. The receptors stem from a woman aged 30 to 39 with Graves' ophthalmopathy.

This clonotype was counted many times. This chain links TRBV4-1 with TRBJ1-1; D unclear. Germline loops: CDR1 MGHRA, CDR2 YSYEKL. The CDR3 extends over 12 amino acids. The ends were cut back, 5 bases at V and 3 bases at J, with 7 bases in the middle. CDR3 protein: CASSSTDTEAFF. CDR3 sequence (DNA): TGCGCCAGCAGCTCAACCGACACTGAAGCTTTCTTT.

This clonotype was seen at least ten times. The V and J genes are TRBV2 and TRBJ1-5, with 8 bases identical to TRBD1. Per the germline V gene, CDR1 is SNHLY and CDR2 is FYNNEI. V was clipped by 6 bases and J by 0 bases; unmatched bases: 1. The CDR3 runs to 14 residues. The CDR3 protein is CASRDRGSNQPQHF. In DNA form, the CDR3 reads TGTGCCAGCAGAGACAGGGGTAGCAATCAGCCCCAGCATTTT.

This clonotype came up many times. V is TRBV12-3 or TRBV12-4 and J is TRBJ1-1; 8 bases match TRBD1. V lost 1 base and J lost 9; bases outside the gene matches: 10. The CDR3 runs 15 residues. CDR3 in DNA: TGTGCCAGCAGTTTAGGAGACGACAGGGGTCGAAAAGCTTTCTTT. As protein: CASSLGDDRGRKAFF.